Listed here are 10 T cell receptor beta chains from one sample, sequenced in a study of patients and donors after allogeneic stem cell transplantation. In TCRdb, the RT-PCR reads were re-called with MiXCR into one record per CDR3 protein. The data show about a million distinct CDR3 sequences, roughly 18% seen once. The specimen sequenced was blood, either unsorted or a sorted T cell fraction (not recorded which). The receptors come from a human donor who was either an allogeneic HSCT recipient or a stem cell or donor lymphocyte infusion donor (not recorded which). It is not recorded whose cells these are; they may come from a transplant donor.

The chain combines TRBV5-5 with TRBJ2-5; TRBD2 matches 8 bases. This CDR3 region has 15 residues. Trimming cost V 1 base and J 1 base; bases outside gene matches: 3. Germline values: CDR1 SGHKS, CDR2 YYEKEE (reference sequence). The CDR3 sequence: CASSLQRELQETQYF. The CDR3 DNA is TGTGCCAGCAGCTTGCAGCGGGAGCTCCAAGAGACCCAGTACTTC.

The V call is TRBV7-2, the J call TRBJ2-6, with D uncertain. Germline V lookup: CDR1 SGHTA, CDR2 FQGNSA. This CDR3 comprises 15 residues. V lost 3 bases, J lost 2 bases, and 8 bases lay in between. CDR3 residues: CASSFIRAGANVLTF. The CDR3 DNA is TGTGCCAGCAGCTTCATCCGGGCTGGGGCCAACGTCCTGACTTTC.

The V call is TRBV4-1, the J call TRBJ2-7, with 8 bases that match TRBD1. Germline V lookup: CDR1 MGHRA, CDR2 YSYEKL. The trim removed 4 bases at V and 7 bases at J, leaving 6 bases unmatched. The CDR3 has 13 residues. CDR3 in DNA: TGCGCCAGCAGCCTAATGGACAGGGCAGAGCAGTACTTC. Amino acid sequence: CASSLMDRAEQYF.

This clonotype came up a few times. V usage is TRBV6-5 and J usage is TRBJ2-1, with D tentatively TRBD2 (6 bases). The CDR3 is 14 amino acids. Per the germline V gene, CDR1 is MNHEY and CDR2 is SVGAGI. V lost 2 bases to trimming and J lost 7 bases, with 12 bases between them. The CDR3 nucleotides read TGTGCCAGCAGTTACCCGCCCGGAGGGAATGAGCAGTTCTTC. Its translation is CASSYPPGGNEQFF.

This clonotype has only a few counts. The V gene is TRBV5-1, the J gene TRBJ2-7, with D unclear. Germline CDR1 SGHRS, CDR2 YFSETQ. Trimming removed 0 bases at V and 3 bases at J, with 10 bases between. This CDR3 has 14 amino acids. The DNA of the CDR3 is TGCGCCAGCAGCTTGGGACTGGAACTCTACGAGCAGTACTTC. Translation: CASSLGLELYEQYF.

The rearrangement links TRBV24-1 to TRBJ1-1; 10 bases fit TRBD1. The ends lost 3 bases at V and 5 bases at J; junction bases unmatched: 5. Germline V gives CDR1 KGHDR, CDR2 SFDVKD. The CDR3 totals 15 residues. The DNA for the CDR3 is TGTGCCACCAGTGATGGGACAGGGGTTATTACTGAAGCTTTCTTT. It yields the protein CATSDGTGVITEAFF.

This clonotype was counted between two and nine times. This sequence joins TRBV5-1 and TRBJ2-5; TRBD2 agrees at 8 bases. In germline, CDR1 is SGHRS, CDR2 YFSETQ. Unmatched junction bases numbered 8, after V lost 4 bases and J lost 3 bases. The CDR3 spans 15 residues. The CDR3 DNA reads TGCGCCAGCAGCCCGGGCCAACTAGCGGAAGAGACCCAGTACTTC. Protein: CASSPGQLAEETQYF.

This clonotype was detected ten times or more. V is TRBV12-3 or TRBV12-4 and J is TRBJ1-4; D perhaps matches TRBD1 (5 bases). The CDR3 consists of 14 residues. Trimming pared 6 bases from V and 9 bases from J, leaving 17 bases between. As DNA, the CDR3 is TGTGCCAGCAGCCCCGGTGGGGCAGGACAAAAACTGTTTTTT. It specifies CASSPGGAGQKLFF.

Comment on this clonotype: A clone one base away is much larger, so this may be a read error. The J gene is TRBJ2-1, the V gene TRBV5-1; D possibly uses TRBD1 or TRBD2 (5 bases each). Germline loops: CDR1 SGHRS, CDR2 YFSETQ. Trimming removed 0 bases at V and 7 bases at J, with 14 bases between. The CDR3 is 15 amino acids. This chain's CDR3 is CASSLDARGANEQFF. Written as DNA, the CDR3 is TGCGCCAGCAGCTTGGATGCCCGGGGCGCAAATGAGCAGTTCTTC.

CDR3: CASSLTGGAPEQYF. The CDR3 DNA reads as TGCGCCAGCAGCCTTACGGGGGGGGCCCCCGAGCAGTACTTC. The rearrangement joins TRBV5-1 to TRBJ2-7; 8 nucleotides line up with TRBD2. Germline loops: CDR1 SGHRS, CDR2 YFSETQ. This CDR3 spans 14 amino acids. The junction had 9 bases not matched to a gene; V was cut back by 4 bases and J by 6 bases.